This TCR beta chain was sequenced during a study of blood T cell repertoires in COVID-19 (TCRdb year 2020). For the study in its entirety: Collaborator samples came from the United States, Italy and Spain and covered acute and convalescent phases of COVID-19. Deeply sampled blood TCRbeta repertoires from subjects exposed to, actively infected with, or recovered from COVID-19 were included in the dataset. Where HLA class I and class II types were available, the types were taken from metadata supplied by the sample provider, not from assay-based typing. The samples were drawn from two sources: the first 160 participants of the ongoing ImmuneRACE study, and 1,254 subjects contributed by 6 global collaborators. The repertoires were released in a freely available public database meant as a resource for research on the immune response to SARS-CoV-2. Sample metadata almost always included a de-identified subject ID, COVID-19 status, age in years and sex. The prospective study material was composed of cDNA or gDNA derived from T cells, B-cell-depleted T cells, or PBMCs. Results the study describes overall, beyond this receptor: Clinical and demographic metadata were provided uncurated, with the amount varying by source and participant.

TCRbeta CDR3 regions were amplified from genomic DNA by means of the immunoSEQ Assay, a bias-controlled multiplex PCR. The authors' pipeline ran thus. Within the assay, amplification of reference gene primers was used to estimate how many nucleated cells each sample contained. To quantify the absolute abundance of each unique TCRbeta CDR3 rearrangement, sequence reads were collapsed and filtered. For each sample, productive Simpson clonality was calculated as the square root of Simpson's diversity index across productive rearrangements. TCRdb stores this immuneACCESS table with in-frame sequences only. Part of the clones is absent; in the studies checked, under half of the shortfall reflects unresolved V genes, and no reason is known for the rest. Clone size and V and J calls were adopted from that table, with D and trimming inferred from the DNA. This sample has 250,000 to 350,000 clones in its table, and around 82% of those were observed once. The ten most abundant clones make up 0.87% of the sample.

On this clone itself: Its antigen is not yet known. It has no much larger one-base neighbor in the sample; base qualities were not kept.

At one collaborating source in Seattle, patients were enrolled during active infection and were followed longitudinally through the course of disease. Collaborating institutions collected whole blood in K2EDTA tubes following their own protocols. For TCRbeta analysis, collaborators shipped samples as frozen whole blood, isolated PBMCs, or DNA extracted from either of those sample types. The CDR3 covers 17 residues, taking in both the cysteine and the phenylalanine. The entry retains the CDR3 DNA only, 51 bases that are in frame from base 1. CDR1 and CDR2 are read off the germline V gene (reference sequence) as LNHDA and SQIVND. Clipping removes 5 bases from V and 0 bases from J, with 6 as the unmatched junction base count.

The TCR was taken from a human donor with COVID-19, enrolled during active disease. The donor label of this sample is uncertain. The chain couples TRBV19 to TRBJ2-6, with TRBD1 identical over 8 junction bases. Sequenced material: peripheral blood. CDR3 reads: CASSSGQGYSGANVLTF. The DNA sequence is as follows: TGTGCCAGTAGTTCCGGACAGGGTTACTCTGGGGCCAACGTCCTGACTTTC.